This T cell receptor (beta chain) was recorded in a study of T cell repertoires in cytomegalovirus infection. Study-wide context: The public TCR beta signatures pointed to both CMV infection and matching HLA type.

General study results and limits: Summed public TCR beta family frequency identified CMV carriers bearing the relevant HLA. HLA-C-restricted TCR beta clonotypes specific for CMV led the ex vivo response.

This CDR3 region has 15 residues. V was cut by 4 bases and J by 0 bases, with 11 bases left in between. Germline V gene lookup returns CDR1 SGHKS and CDR2 YYEKEE (reference sequence). TCRdb re-called the reads through MiXCR, storing one row per CDR3 protein. The repertoire consists of roughly 240,000 distinct CDR3 sequences, with roughly 6.5% occurring once and the leading ten covering around 6.9%. This clonotype has at least ten counts. Its target is unknown. The sample was PBMCs. The receptor was isolated from a human donor in good health (CMV status not recorded). Some clones in this sample may be carry-over from other donors' samples. The chain joins TRBV5-5 to TRBJ2-1; D remains unclear. CDR3 in DNA: TGTGCCAGCAGCGTCTTGGGTAGCTCCTACAATGAGCAGTTCTTC. Translating gives CASSVLGSSYNEQFF.